This paragraph covers one TCR beta chain sequence. This clone was detected only once. The clone's antigen remains unknown. No per-base quality is available; no much larger clone lies one base away. The same CDR3 arises from other DNA sequences in this sample as well. The germline V gene gives CDR1 as KGHSH and CDR2 as LQKENI. Taken from cysteine to phenylalanine, the CDR3 has 13 residues. Just the 39-base CDR3 DNA is kept, in frame starting at base 1. V and J are trimmed by 3 bases and 7 bases, and the gene matches miss 4 bases of the junction. In the prospective study, participants were roughly 18 to 100 years old, resided in fewer than 25 geographic areas of the United States, and were enrolled through a virtual design. To assign participants to cohorts, the prospective study relied on clinical history that participants themselves reported in a screening survey and a study questionnaire. Exposed participants had been in contact, within 2 weeks of entering the study, with a person who had a PCR-confirmed or clinician-diagnosed case of COVID-19. In the prospective study, whole blood, serum and a nasopharyngeal or oropharyngeal swab were collected from each participant by mobile phlebotomists. Over a roughly two-month period, participants in the prospective study had the option of providing additional blood draws and questionnaires. Blood samples from the prospective study were shipped frozen or at room temperature prior to DNA extraction.

TCRbeta CDR3 regions were amplified from genomic DNA using the immunoSEQ Assay, a bias-controlled multiplex PCR. Processing in the source paper ran as follows. The number of nucleated cells in each sample was estimated from the amplification of reference gene primers within the assay. To quantify the absolute abundance of each unique TCRbeta CDR3 rearrangement, sequence reads were collapsed and filtered. For each sample, productive Simpson clonality was calculated by taking the square root of Simpson's diversity index across productive rearrangements. The table was pulled from immuneACCESS by TCRdb, which kept in-frame rearrangements only. Such tables lose some clones; where checked, under half of the loss comes from unresolved V genes, and the rest has no known cause. D and trimming come from the DNA, and the V and J calls and clone size come from that table. A total of some 320,000 clones appear in this sample, roughly 90% of them only once. The leading ten clones occupy 3% to 5% of the sample.

This entry belongs to a study of blood T cell repertoires in COVID-19 (TCRdb year 2020). In the study overall: Samples covering the acute and convalescent phases of COVID-19 were provided by collaborators in the United States, Italy and Spain. The material from the prospective study consisted of cDNA or gDNA derived from T cells, B-cell-depleted T cells, or PBMCs. Subjects who had been exposed to COVID-19, were actively infected with it, or had recovered from it provided the deeply sampled blood TCRbeta repertoires that made up the dataset. The repertoires were released in a freely available public database intended as a resource for research on the immune response to SARS-CoV-2. Samples came from the ongoing ImmuneRACE study (first 160 participants) plus 1,254 subjects from 6 global collaborators. Sample metadata almost always included a de-identified subject ID, COVID-19 status, age in years and sex. Where available, HLA class I and class II types were taken from metadata supplied by the sample provider and were not determined by assay-based typing.

Broader findings and caveats from the paper: How much clinical and demographic metadata was included differed by source and by participant, and the metadata was provided uncurated.

The receptor's source is a young woman who had been exposed to COVID-19. The sample was PBMCs or T cells enriched from blood (not recorded which). The chain employs TRBV18 and TRBJ1-1, and 8 junctional nucleotides match TRBD1. The DNA sequence is as follows: TGTGCCAGCTCACCCCCCGGACAGGGTGAAGCTTTCTTT. The resulting protein is CASSPPGQGEAFF.